This entry describes one T cell receptor (beta chain). This specimen comes from a study of shared T cell receptors in the human thymus. Germline values: CDR1 MNHEY, CDR2 SMNVEV (reference sequence). Trimming removed 4 bases from V and 5 bases from J; junction bases left unmatched: 6. This CDR3 comprises 16 residues. TCRdb's table, derived via immunoSEQ multiplex PCR, lists solely in-frame clones and lacks some. This sample yields about 610,000 clones, of which 88% are seen a single time; about 0.01% belongs to the top ten. These data are also associated with another study on human thymus T cells. That publication notes: Samples came from healthy Finnish infants during open corrective cardiac surgery.

The chain joins TRBV27 to TRBJ2-3; 13 nucleotides match TRBD2. This TCR derives from a boy less than two years old with a congenital heart defect. Sequencing was carried out using thymocytes. CDR3 in DNA: TGTGCCAGCAGTTCCCGACTAGCGGGAGGTTTAGATACGCAGTATTTT. This translates into CASSSRLAGGLDTQYF.